The sequence of this T cell receptor (beta chain) was determined in a study of blood T cells in healthy people across ages. Study in general: Roughly one uniquely barcoded beta molecule per two T cells was captured.

The ends were cut back, 8 bases at V and 3 bases at J, with 11 bases in the middle. The length of the CDR3 is 13 residues. CDR1 SNHLY and CDR2 FYNNEI come from the germline V gene. Donors ranged from roughly 6 to 95 years old and were healthy Caucasians in Russia. For this clonotype: The antigen is not known.

Study-wide points: A strong correlation was seen between TCR beta diversity and naive T cell percentage. Changes seen in expanded clonotypes were possibly confounded by donor CMV status left unknown.

Using a J-beta primer mix together with a sample-barcoded 5' primer, a second PCR was run for 7 to 11 cycles. TCRdb recomputed calls from the 5' RACE reads with MiXCR, one row per CDR3 protein. The sample has over 1.5 million distinct CDR3 sequences; 49% are singletons. The TCR was taken from a woman in her thirties or forties in good health. The sequenced sample consisted of blood. The chain joins TRBV2 to TRBJ1-5; possibly TRBD1 for D (5 bases). DNA of the CDR3: TGTGCCAGCGTTACAGGACCCAATCAGCCCCAGCATTTT. As protein: CASVTGPNQPQHF.